This TCR beta chain was sequenced during a study of T cell changes during pregnancy in multiple sclerosis. The CDR3 spans 15 residues. Losses at the gene ends were 5 bases for V and 9 bases for J; bases not matched to a gene: 5. CDR1 MNHEY and CDR2 SMNVEV come from the germline V gene (reference sequence). Measured with immunoSEQ multiplex PCR; TCRdb has only the in-frame clones, and not every one. The data contain 60,000 to 70,000 clones, around 91% of them singletons. The clonotype originates from a female donor in good health, enrolled as a control in a pregnancy study. This specimen was peripheral blood, taken in the third trimester of pregnancy. V and J are TRBV27 and TRBJ2-1; 15 bases map to TRBD2. For the CDR3, the DNA is TGTGCCAGCAGTCCGGGACTAGCGGGGGGACTTGAGCAGTTCTTC. It codes for CASSPGLAGGLEQFF.